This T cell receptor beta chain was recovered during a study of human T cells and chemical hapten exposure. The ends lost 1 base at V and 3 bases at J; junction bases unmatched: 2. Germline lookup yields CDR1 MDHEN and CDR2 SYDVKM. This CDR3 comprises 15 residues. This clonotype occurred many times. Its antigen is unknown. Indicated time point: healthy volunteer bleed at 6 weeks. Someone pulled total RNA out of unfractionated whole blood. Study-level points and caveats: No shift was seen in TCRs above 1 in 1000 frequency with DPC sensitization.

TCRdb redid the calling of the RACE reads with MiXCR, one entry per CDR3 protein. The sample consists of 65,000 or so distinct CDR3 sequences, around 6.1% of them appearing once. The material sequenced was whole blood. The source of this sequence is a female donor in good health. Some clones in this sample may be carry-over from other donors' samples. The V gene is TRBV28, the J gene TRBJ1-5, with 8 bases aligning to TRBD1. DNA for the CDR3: TGTGCCAGCAGTTTATCGACAGGGGTCAATCAGCCCCAGCATTTT. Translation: CASSLSTGVNQPQHF. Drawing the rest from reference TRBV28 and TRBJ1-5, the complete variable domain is DVKVTQSSRYLVKRTGEKVFLECVQDMDHENMFWYRQDPGLGLRLIYFSYDVKMKEKGDIPEGYSVSREKKERFSLILESASTNQTSMYLCASSLSTGVNQPQHFGDGTRLSIL.